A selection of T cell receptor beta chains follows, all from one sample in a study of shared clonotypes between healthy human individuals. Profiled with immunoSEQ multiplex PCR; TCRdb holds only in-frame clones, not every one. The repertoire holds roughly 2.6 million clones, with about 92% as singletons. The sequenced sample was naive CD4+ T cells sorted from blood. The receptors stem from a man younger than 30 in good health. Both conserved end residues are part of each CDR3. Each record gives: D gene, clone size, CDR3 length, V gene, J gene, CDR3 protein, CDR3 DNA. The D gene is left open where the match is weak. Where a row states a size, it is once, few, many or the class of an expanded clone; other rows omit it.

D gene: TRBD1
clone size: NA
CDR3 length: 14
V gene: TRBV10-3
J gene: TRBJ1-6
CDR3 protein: CAISTGTGNSPLHF
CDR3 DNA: TGTGCCATCAGTACCGGGACAGGGAATTCACCCCTCCACTTT

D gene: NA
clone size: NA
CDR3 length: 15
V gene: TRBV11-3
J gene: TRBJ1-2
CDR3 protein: CARTRQSCDLYGYTF
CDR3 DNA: TGTGCCAGGACCCGTCAGAGCTGCGACCTCTATGGCTACACCTTC

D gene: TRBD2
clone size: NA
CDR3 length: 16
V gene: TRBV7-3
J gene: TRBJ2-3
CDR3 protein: CASSSIDSGGTDTQYF
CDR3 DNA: TGTGCCAGCAGCTCAATTGATAGCGGGGGCACAGATACGCAGTATTTT

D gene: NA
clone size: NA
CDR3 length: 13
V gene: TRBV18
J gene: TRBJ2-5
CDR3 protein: CASSPGIQETQYF
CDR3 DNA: TGTGCCAGCTCCCCCGGGATACAAGAGACCCAGTACTTC

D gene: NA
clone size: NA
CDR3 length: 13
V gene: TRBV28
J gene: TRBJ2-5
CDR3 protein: CASSLSGLETQYF
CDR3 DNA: TGTGCCAGCAGTTTGTCGGGGCTAGAGACCCAGTACTTC

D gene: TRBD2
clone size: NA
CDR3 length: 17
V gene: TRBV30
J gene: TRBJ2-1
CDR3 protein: CAWTMEIGTSGNNEQFF
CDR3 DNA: TGTGCCTGGACCATGGAGATCGGGACTAGCGGTAACAATGAGCAGTTCTTC

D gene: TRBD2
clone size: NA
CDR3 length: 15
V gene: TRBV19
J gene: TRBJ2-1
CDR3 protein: CASSLTSGSMDEQFF
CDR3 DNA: TGTGCCAGTAGTTTGACTAGCGGGAGTATGGATGAGCAGTTCTTC

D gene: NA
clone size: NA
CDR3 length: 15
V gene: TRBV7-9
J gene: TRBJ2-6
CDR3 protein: CASTQGFSGANVLTF
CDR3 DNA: TGTGCCAGCACCCAGGGATTCTCTGGGGCCAACGTCCTGACTTTC

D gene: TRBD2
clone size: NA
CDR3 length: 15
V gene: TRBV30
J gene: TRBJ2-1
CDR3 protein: CAWTKLAGGYNEQFF
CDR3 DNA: TGTGCCTGGACTAAACTAGCGGGGGGCTACAATGAGCAGTTCTTC

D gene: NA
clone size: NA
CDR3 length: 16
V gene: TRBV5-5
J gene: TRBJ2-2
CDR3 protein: CASSLGPTPNTGELFF
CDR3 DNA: TGTGCCAGCAGTCTAGGCCCGACCCCGAACACCGGGGAGCTGTTTTTT

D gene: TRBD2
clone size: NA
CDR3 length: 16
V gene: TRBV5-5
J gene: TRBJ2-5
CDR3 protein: CASSLAVAGGQETQYF
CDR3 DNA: TGTGCCAGCAGCTTGGCGGTAGCGGGGGGACAAGAGACCCAGTACTTC

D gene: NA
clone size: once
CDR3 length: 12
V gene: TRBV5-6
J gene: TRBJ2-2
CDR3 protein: CASLGQFGELFF
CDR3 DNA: TGTGCCAGCCTGGGGCAGTTCGGGGAGCTGTTTTTT

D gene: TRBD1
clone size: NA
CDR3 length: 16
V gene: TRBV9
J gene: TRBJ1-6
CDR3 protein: CASSSWNRGSGSPLHF
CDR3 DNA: TGTGCCAGCAGCTCCTGGAACAGGGGAAGTGGATCACCCCTCCACTTT

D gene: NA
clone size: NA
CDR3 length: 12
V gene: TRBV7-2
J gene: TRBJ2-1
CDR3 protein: CASRAGGNEQFF
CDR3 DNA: TGTGCCAGCAGGGCGGGTGGCAATGAGCAGTTCTTC

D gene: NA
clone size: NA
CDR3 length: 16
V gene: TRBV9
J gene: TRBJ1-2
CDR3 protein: CASSVGQVGLNYGYTF
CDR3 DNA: TGTGCCAGCAGCGTAGGGCAGGTCGGGCTCAACTATGGCTACACCTTC

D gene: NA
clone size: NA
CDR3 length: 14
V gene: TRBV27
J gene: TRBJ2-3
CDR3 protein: CASSLLDGTDTQYF
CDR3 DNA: TGTGCCAGCAGTTTACTGGACGGCACAGATACGCAGTATTTT

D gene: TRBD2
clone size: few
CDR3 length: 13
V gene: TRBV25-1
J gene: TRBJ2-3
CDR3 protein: CASRGTSGSTQYF
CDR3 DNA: TGTGCCAGCAGAGGGACTAGCGGGTCGACGCAGTATTTT

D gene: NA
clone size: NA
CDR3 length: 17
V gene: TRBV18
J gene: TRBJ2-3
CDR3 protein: CASSPSEATANTDTQYF
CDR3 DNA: TGTGCCAGCTCACCGTCAGAAGCGACAGCTAACACAGATACGCAGTATTTT

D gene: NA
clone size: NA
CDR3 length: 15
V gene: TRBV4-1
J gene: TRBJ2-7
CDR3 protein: CASSQGGLPSYEQYF
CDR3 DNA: TGCGCCAGCAGCCAAGGGGGGCTCCCTTCATACGAGCAGTACTTC

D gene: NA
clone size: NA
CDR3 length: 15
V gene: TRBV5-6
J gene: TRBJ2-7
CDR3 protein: CASSLRGALSYEQYF
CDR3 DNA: TGTGCCAGCAGCCTCCGGGGGGCCCTCTCCTACGAGCAGTACTTC

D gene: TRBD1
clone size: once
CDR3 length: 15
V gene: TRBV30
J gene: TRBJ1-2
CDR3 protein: CAWSVRDSSNYGYTF
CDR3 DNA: TGTGCCTGGAGTGTTCGGGACAGCTCTAACTATGGCTACACCTTC

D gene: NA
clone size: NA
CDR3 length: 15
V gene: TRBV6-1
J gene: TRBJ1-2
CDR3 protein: CASSEVLGGHYGYTF
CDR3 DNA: TGTGCCAGCAGTGAAGTTCTTGGGGGGCACTATGGCTACACCTTC

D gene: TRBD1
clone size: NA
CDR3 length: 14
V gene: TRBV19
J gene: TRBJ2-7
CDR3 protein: CASSAGTGRYEQYF
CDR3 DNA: TGTGCCAGTAGTGCCGGGACAGGGCGCTACGAGCAGTACTTC

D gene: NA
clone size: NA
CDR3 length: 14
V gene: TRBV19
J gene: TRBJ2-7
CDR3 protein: CASKSRDPFYEQYF
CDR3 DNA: TGTGCCAGTAAGTCTAGGGACCCTTTCTACGAGCAGTACTTC

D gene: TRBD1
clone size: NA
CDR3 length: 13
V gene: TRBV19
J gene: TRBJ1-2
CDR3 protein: CASTRTGIYGYTF
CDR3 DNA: TGTGCCAGTACCAGGACAGGGATCTATGGCTACACCTTC

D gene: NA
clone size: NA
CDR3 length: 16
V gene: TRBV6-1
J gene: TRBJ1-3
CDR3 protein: CASSESSGQPGNTIYF
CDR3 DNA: TGTGCCAGCAGTGAAAGTAGTGGACAGCCTGGAAACACCATATATTTT

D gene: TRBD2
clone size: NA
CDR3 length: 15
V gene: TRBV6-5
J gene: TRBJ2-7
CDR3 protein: CASKSRLAGGHEQYF
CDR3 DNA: TGTGCCAGCAAAAGCCGACTAGCGGGGGGACACGAGCAGTACTTC

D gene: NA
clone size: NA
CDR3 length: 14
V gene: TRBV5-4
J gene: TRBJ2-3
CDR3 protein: CASSSTVSSDTQYF
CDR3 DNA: TGTGCCAGCAGCTCTACCGTTAGTTCAGATACGCAGTATTTT

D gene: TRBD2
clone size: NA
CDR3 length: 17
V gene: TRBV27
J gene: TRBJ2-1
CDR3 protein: CASSLVPAGTIYNEQFF
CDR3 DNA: TGTGCCAGCAGTTTGGTTCCAGCGGGAACTATCTACAATGAGCAGTTCTTC

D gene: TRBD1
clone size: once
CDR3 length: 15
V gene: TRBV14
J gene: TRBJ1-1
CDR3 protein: CASSLSRQGNTEAFF
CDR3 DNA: TGTGCCAGCAGTCTTAGCCGACAGGGGAACACTGAAGCTTTCTTT

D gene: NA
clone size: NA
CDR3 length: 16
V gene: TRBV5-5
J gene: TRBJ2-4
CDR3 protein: CASSFAGSGAKNIQYF
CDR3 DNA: TGTGCCAGCAGCTTCGCAGGGTCTGGGGCCAAAAACATTCAGTACTTC

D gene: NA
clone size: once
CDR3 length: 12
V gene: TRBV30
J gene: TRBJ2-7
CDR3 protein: CAWGGQSYEQYF
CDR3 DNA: TGTGCCTGGGGCGGACAGTCCTACGAGCAGTACTTC

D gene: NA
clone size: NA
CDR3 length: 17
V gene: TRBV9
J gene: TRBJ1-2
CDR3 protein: CASSVGLEGAMKNGYTF
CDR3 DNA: TGTGCCAGCAGCGTAGGTCTGGAGGGCGCTATGAAAAATGGCTACACCTTC

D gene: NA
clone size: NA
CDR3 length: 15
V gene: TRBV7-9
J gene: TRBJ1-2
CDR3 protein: CASSLEEKANYGYTF
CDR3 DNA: TGTGCCAGCAGCTTAGAGGAAAAAGCTAACTATGGCTACACCTTC

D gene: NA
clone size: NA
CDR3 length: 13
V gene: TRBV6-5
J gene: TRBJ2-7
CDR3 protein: CASRPRTPYEQYF
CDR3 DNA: TGTGCCAGCAGACCCCGGACCCCATACGAGCAGTACTTC

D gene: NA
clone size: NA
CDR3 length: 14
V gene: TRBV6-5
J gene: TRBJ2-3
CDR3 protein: CASTSPPGTDTQYF
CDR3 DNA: TGTGCCAGCACCTCACCGCCGGGCACAGATACGCAGTATTTT

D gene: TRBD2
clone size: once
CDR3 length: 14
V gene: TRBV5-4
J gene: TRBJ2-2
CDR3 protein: CASSPGGVPGELFF
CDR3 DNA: TGTGCCAGCAGCCCCGGGGGGGTCCCCGGGGAGCTGTTTTTT

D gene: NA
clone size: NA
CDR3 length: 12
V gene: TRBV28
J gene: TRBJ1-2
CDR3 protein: CASSLRSYGYTF
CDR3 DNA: TGTGCCAGCAGTTTGCGTTCCTATGGCTACACCTTC

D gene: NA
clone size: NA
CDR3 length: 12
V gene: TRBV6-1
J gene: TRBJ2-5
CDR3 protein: CASSGLEETQYF
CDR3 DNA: TGTGCCAGCAGTGGCCTGGAAGAGACCCAGTACTTC

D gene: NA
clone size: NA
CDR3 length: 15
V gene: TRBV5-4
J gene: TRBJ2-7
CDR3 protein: CASSLTTGSSYEQYF
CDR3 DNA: TGTGCCAGCAGCTTGACCACAGGGAGCTCCTACGAGCAGTACTTC

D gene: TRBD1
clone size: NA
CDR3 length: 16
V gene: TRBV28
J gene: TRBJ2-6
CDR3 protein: CASSLYGQGWANVLTF
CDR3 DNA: TGTGCCAGCAGTTTATACGGACAGGGGTGGGCCAACGTCCTGACTTTC

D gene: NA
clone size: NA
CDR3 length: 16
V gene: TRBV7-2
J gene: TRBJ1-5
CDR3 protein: CASSREQGRGNQPQHF
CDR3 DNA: TGTGCCAGCAGCCGTGAACAGGGAAGGGGCAATCAGCCCCAGCATTTT